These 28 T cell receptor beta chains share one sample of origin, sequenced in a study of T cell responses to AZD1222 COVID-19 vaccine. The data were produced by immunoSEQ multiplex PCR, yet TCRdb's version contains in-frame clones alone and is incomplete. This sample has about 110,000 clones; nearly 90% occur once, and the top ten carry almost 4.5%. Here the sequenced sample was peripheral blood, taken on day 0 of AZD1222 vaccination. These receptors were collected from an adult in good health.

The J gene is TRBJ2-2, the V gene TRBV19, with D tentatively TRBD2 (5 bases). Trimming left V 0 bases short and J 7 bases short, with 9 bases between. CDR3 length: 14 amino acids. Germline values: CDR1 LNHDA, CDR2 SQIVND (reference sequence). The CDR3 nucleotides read TGTGCCAGTAGTATAGATCGGGATGGCGGGGAGCTGTTTTTT. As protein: CASSIDRDGGELFF.

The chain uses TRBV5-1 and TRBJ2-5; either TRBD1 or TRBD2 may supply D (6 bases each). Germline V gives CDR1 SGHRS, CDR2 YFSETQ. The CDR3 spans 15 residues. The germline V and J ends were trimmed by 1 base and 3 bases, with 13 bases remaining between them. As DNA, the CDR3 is TGCGCCAGCAGCTTGTCCAGGGGCGGGAAAGAGACCCAGTACTTC. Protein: CASSLSRGGKETQYF. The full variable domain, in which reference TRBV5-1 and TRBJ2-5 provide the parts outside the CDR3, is KAGVTQTPRYLIKTRGQQVTLSCSPISGHRSVSWYQQTPGQGLQFLFEYFSETQRNKGNFPGRFSGRQFSNSRSEMNVSTLELGDSALYLCASSLSRGGKETQYFGPGTRLLVL.

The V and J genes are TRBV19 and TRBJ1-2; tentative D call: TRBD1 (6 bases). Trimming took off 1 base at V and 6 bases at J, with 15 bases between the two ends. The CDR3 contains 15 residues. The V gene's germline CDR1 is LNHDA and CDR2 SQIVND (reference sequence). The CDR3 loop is CASSIVTPGANGYTF. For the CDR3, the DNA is TGTGCCAGTAGTATAGTCACTCCGGGGGCGAATGGCTACACCTTC.

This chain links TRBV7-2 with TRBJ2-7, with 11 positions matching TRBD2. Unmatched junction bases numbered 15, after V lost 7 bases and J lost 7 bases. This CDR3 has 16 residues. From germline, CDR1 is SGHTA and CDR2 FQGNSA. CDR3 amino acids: CASKSTPSGGMGEQYF. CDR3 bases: TGTGCCAGCAAATCAACCCCTAGCGGGGGGATGGGGGAGCAGTACTTC.

This chain's CDR3 is CASGRTDEKLFF. The CDR3 coding sequence is TGTGCCAGCGGCCGGACAGATGAAAAACTGTTTTTT. V gene TRBV7-9 combines with J gene TRBJ1-4; tentative D call: TRBD1 (6 bases). Trimming shortened V by 8 bases and J by 6 bases, and 10 bases separated the two germline ends. Germline CDR1 is SEHNR and CDR2 is FQNEAQ (reference sequence). The CDR3 runs 12 residues.

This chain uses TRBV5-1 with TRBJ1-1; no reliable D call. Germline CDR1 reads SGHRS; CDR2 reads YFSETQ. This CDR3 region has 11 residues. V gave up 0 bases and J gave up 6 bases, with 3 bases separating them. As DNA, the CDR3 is TGCGCCAGCAGCTTGGAGTCTGAAGCTTTCTTT. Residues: CASSLESEAFF.

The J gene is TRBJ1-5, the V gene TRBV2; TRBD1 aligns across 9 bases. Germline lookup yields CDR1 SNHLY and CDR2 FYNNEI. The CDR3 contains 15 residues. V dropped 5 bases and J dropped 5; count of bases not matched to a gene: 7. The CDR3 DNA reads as TGTGCCAGCAGTCGTACAGGGGGCGGGGATCAGCCCCAGCATTTT. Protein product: CASSRTGGGDQPQHF.

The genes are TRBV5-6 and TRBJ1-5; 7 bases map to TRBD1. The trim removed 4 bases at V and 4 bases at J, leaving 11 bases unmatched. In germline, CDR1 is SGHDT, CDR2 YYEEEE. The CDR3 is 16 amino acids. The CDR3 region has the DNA TGTGCCAGCAGCAAAACCACCGGGACAGCGAATCAGCCCCAGCATTTT. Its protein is CASSKTTGTANQPQHF. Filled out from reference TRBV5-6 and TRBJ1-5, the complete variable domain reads DAGVTQSPTHLIKTRGQQVTLRCSPKSGHDTVSWYQQALGQGPQFIFQYYEEEERQRGNFPDRFSGHQFPNYSSELNVNALLLGDSALYLCASSKTTGTANQPQHFGDGTRLSIL.

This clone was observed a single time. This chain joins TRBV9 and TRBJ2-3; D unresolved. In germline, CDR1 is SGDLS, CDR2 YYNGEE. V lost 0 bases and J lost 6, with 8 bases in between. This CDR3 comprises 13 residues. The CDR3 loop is CASSVALGDTQYF. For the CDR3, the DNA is TGTGCCAGCAGCGTAGCCCTCGGGGATACGCAGTATTTT.

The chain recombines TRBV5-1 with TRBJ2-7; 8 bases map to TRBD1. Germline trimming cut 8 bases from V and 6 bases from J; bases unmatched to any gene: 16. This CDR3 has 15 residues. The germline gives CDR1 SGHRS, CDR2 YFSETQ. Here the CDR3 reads CASSYRTGLVGEQYF. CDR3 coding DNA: TGCGCCAGTTCTTACAGGACAGGGCTGGTCGGCGAGCAGTACTTC.

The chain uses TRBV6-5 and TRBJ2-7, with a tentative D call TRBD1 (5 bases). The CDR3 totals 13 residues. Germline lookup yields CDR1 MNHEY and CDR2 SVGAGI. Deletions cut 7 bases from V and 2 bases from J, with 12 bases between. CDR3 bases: TGTGCCAGCACCTTTCCAGGGACCTACGAGCAGTACTTC. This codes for CASTFPGTYEQYF.

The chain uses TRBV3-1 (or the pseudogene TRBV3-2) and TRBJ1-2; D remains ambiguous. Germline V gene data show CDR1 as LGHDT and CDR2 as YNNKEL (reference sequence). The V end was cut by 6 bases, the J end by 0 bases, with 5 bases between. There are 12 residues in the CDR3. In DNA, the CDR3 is TGTGCCAGCAGGGGTCCTAACTATGGCTACACCTTC. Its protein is CASRGPNYGYTF.

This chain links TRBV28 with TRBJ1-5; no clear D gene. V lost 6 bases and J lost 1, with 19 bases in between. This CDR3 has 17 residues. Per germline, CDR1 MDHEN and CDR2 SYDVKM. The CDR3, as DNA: TGTGCCAGCAGCTCCCTCGGCCGGGGTATCAGCAATCAGCCCCAGCATTTT. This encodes CASSSLGRGISNQPQHF.

The CDR3 region has the DNA TGTGCCAGCAGTGAAGGGCTGACAATAGCCAAAAACATTCAGTACTTC. Protein sequence: CASSEGLTIAKNIQYF. The gene calls are TRBV2 and TRBJ2-4; unclear D gene. The germline V gene encodes CDR1 SNHLY and CDR2 FYNNEI. The CDR3 has 16 residues. V shed 1 base and J shed 0 bases, with 10 bases lying between them.

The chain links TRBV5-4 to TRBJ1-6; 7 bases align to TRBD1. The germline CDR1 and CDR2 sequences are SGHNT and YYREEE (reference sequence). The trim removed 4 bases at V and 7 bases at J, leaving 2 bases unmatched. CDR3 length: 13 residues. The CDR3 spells CASSVTGNSPLHF. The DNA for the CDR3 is TGTGCCAGCAGCGTGACAGGGAATTCACCCCTCCACTTT.

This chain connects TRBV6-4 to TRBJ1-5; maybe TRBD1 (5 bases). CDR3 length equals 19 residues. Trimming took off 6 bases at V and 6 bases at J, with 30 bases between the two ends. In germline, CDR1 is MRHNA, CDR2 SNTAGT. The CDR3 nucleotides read TGTGCCAGCAGCCACGATGACGAACAGGACTGGGTCTTAGGTCAGCCCCAGCATTTT. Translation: CASSHDDEQDWVLGQPQHF.

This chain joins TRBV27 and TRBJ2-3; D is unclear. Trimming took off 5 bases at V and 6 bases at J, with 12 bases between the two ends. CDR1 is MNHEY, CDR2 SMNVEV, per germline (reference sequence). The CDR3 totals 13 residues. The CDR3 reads CASSPHEVDTQYF. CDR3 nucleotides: TGTGCCAGCAGTCCCCACGAGGTGGATACGCAGTATTTT.

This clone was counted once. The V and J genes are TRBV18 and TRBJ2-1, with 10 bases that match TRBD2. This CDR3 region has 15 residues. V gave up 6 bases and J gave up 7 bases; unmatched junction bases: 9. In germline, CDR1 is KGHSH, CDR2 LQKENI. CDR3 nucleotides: TGTGCCAGCTCCCCTGGACTAGCGGACCGAAATGAGCAGTTCTTC. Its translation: CASSPGLADRNEQFF.

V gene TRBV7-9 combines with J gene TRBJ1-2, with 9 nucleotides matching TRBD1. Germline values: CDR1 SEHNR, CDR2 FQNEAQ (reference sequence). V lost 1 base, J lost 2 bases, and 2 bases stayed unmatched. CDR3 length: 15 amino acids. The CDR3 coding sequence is TGTGCCAGCAGCTTAGGAGGACAGGGGAACTATGGCTACACCTTC. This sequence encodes CASSLGGQGNYGYTF.

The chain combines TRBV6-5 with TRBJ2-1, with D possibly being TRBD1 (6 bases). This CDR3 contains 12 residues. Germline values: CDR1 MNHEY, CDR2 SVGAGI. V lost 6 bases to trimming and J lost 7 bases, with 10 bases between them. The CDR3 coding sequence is TGTGCCAGCAGCATCACAGGGAATGAGCAGTTCTTC. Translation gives CASSITGNEQFF.

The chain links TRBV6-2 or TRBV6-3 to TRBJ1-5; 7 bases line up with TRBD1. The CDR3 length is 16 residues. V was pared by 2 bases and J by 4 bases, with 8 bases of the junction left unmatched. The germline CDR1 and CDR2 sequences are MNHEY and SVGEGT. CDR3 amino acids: CASSYAGTAINQPQHF. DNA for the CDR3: TGTGCCAGCAGTTACGCCGGGACAGCCATTAATCAGCCCCAGCATTTT.

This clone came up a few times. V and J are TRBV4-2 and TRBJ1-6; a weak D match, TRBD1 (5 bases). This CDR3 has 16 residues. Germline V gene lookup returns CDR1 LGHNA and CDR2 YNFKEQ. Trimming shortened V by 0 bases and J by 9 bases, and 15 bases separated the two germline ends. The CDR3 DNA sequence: TGTGCCAGCAGCCAAGACAGGGCCTCGGCGGGTTCACCCCTCCACTTT. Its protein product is CASSQDRASAGSPLHF.

CDR3 in DNA: TGTGCCAGTAGTAGGGACGGAAAGGGCACTGAAGCTTTCTTT. As protein: CASSRDGKGTEAFF. The chain joins TRBV19 to TRBJ1-1, with a weak D call TRBD1 (5 bases). V was trimmed by 4 bases and J by 4 bases, leaving 13 bases between them. The CDR3 sequence is 14 residues long. CDR1 and CDR2 from the germline V gene are LNHDA and SQIVND (reference sequence).

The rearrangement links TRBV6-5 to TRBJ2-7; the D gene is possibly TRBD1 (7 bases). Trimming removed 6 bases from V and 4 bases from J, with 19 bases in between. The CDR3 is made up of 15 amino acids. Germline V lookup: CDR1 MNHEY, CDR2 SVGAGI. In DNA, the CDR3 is TGTGCCAGCAGCCGGACAGGAGGACTAACTTACGAGCAGTACTTC. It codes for CASSRTGGLTYEQYF.

The CDR3 spells CASSQWTSPSYEQYF. CDR3 DNA sequence: TGTGCCAGCAGCCAATGGACTAGTCCTTCCTACGAGCAGTACTTC. This chain uses TRBV4-2 with TRBJ2-7; 7 bases are shared with TRBD2. CDR1 LGHNA and CDR2 YNFKEQ come from the germline V gene. The trim removed 2 bases at V and 1 base at J, leaving 5 bases unmatched. This CDR3 contains 15 residues.

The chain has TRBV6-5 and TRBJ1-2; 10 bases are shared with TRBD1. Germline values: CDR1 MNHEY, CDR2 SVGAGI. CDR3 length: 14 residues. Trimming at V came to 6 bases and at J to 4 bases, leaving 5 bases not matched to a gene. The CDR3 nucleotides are TGTGCCAGCAGAGCGACAGGGGGCTCCTATGGCTACACCTTC. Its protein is CASRATGGSYGYTF.

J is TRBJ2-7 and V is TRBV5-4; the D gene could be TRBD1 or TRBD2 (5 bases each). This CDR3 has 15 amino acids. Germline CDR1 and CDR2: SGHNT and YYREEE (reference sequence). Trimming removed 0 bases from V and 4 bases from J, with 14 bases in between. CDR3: CASSLGGPRVYEQYF. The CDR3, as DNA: TGTGCCAGCAGCTTGGGGGGCCCGAGGGTTTACGAGCAGTACTTC.

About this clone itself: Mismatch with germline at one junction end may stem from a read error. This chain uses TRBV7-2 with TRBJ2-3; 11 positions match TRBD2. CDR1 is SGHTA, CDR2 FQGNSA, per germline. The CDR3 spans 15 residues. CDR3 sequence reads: CASSLAGGPTDTQYF. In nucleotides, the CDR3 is TGTGCCAGCAGCCTAGCGGGGGGCCCCACAGATACGCAGTATTTT.